The next 32 T cell receptor beta chains were all read from a single sample in a study of blood T cells in healthy people across ages (dated by TCRdb to between 2014 and 2016). Library method: 5' RACE. Reads for this sample came from an Illumina HiSeq 2500. A second PCR of about 7 to 12 cycles was performed with a sample-barcoded 5' primer and a J-beta primer mix. Clones were called with MiXCR by TCRdb after fastp trimmed the public reads at Q25, and only in-frame beta chains were retained. Each record represents a unique CDR3 protein, reported with the most common genes and DNA among its rows. The sample table contains about 1.4 million distinct CDR3 sequences; only one count was recorded for approximately 59% of them. The top ten clonotypes cover approximately 7% of the sample. The sample was blood. Receptors originate from a man aged 18 to 30 in good health.

This rearrangement joins TRBV11-2 to TRBJ2-5, with D uncertain. CDR3 length: 16 amino acids. The germline V and J ends were trimmed by 5 bases and 2 bases, with 18 bases remaining between them. Germline V gene data show CDR1 as SGHAT and CDR2 as FQNNGV. CDR3 DNA sequence: TGTGCCAGCAGCCCCATCGGACGAGCTATACAAGAGACCCAGTACTTC. Amino acid sequence: CASSPIGRAIQETQYF.

This clonotype showed up just a few times. The CDR3 spells CSVDASVGIRSGYTF. CDR3 sequence (DNA): TGCAGCGTTGACGCTAGTGTGGGGATAAGGTCGGGCTACACCTTC. This chain connects TRBV29-1 to TRBJ1-2; D call uncertain. The CDR3 is 15 amino acids. Germline CDR1 is SQVTM and CDR2 is ANQGSEA. Trimming shortened V by 3 bases and J by 8 bases, and 22 bases separated the two germline ends. Full variable domain (outside the CDR3, taken from reference TRBV29-1 and TRBJ1-2): SAVISQKPSRDICQRGTSLTIQCQVDSQVTMMFWYRQQPGQSLTLIATANQGSEATYESGFVIDKFPISRPNLTFSTLTVSNMSPEDSSIYLCSVDASVGIRSGYTFGSGTRLTVV.

V and J are TRBV4-3 and TRBJ1-2, with a tentative D call TRBD1 (5 bases). Trimming took 4 bases from V and 8 from J, leaving 23 bases between them. Germline V lookup: CDR1 LGHNA, CDR2 YSLEER. There are 16 residues in the CDR3. The DNA of the CDR3 is TGCGCCAGCAGCCTCGACTTCGGGACGGCGAGCGACGGCTACACCTTC. It codes for CASSLDFGTASDGYTF.

This clonotype appeared a single time. The CDR3 loop reads CASSLDRAATNEKLFF. The CDR3 region has the DNA TGTGCCAGCAGCTTAGACAGGGCGGCAACTAATGAAAAACTGTTTTTT. V gene TRBV7-9 combines with J gene TRBJ1-4, with D perhaps TRBD1 (6 bases). The V end lost 1 base, the J end lost 0 bases, and 9 bases lay between the germline ends. CDR1 SEHNR and CDR2 FQNEAQ come from the germline V gene (reference sequence). The CDR3 covers 16 residues.

This clonotype has just a few counts. The chain has TRBV29-1 and TRBJ2-3; 11 nucleotides match TRBD1. Germline V CDR1 and CDR2: SQVTM, ANQGSEA. The J segment lost 4 bases and the V segment lost 6 bases, leaving 3 bases of the junction unmatched. The CDR3 runs 13 residues. The CDR3 nucleotides read TGCAGCGTCCAGGGACAGGGGGCAGATACGCAGTATTTT. Translated: CSVQGQGADTQYF.

This chain joins TRBV4-1 and TRBJ2-5; 8 nucleotides agree with TRBD1. CDR3 length equals 16 residues. Germline CDR1 and CDR2: MGHRA and YSYEKL. J gave up 4 bases and V 0 bases, and 7 bases lay outside the gene matches. For the CDR3, the DNA is TGCGCCAGCAGCCAAGATCCAGGACAGGGAATAGAGACCCAGTACTTC. Residues: CASSQDPGQGIETQYF.

The rearrangement links TRBV12-3 or TRBV12-4 to TRBJ2-5; D call uncertain. CDR3 length equals 17 residues. V gave up 0 bases and J gave up 1 base, with 15 bases separating them. Here the CDR3 DNA reads TGTGCCAGCAGTTTAGCCCCCCCATCGGTTGGCCAAGAGACCCAGTACTTC. Amino acids: CASSLAPPSVGQETQYF.

This clonotype was recorded a few times. J is TRBJ1-2 and V is TRBV2; a possible D gene is TRBD1 (5 bases). Trimming took off 8 bases at V and 8 bases at J, with 12 bases between the two ends. The CDR3 consists of 11 residues. The germline V gene encodes CDR1 SNHLY and CDR2 FYNNEI. The CDR3 reads CASGAGEGYTF. CDR3 bases: TGTGCCAGCGGGGCTGGGGAAGGCTACACCTTC.

The J gene is TRBJ1-2, the V gene TRBV6-2 or TRBV6-3; 7 bases agree with TRBD1. The CDR3 runs to 15 residues. Germline V gene lookup returns CDR1 MNHEY and CDR2 SVGEGT. The V and J ends lost 7 bases and 2 bases, in that order; junction bases with no gene match: 10. CDR3 bases: TGTGCCAGCATGAAACCGGGACAGAGGAACTATGGCTACACCTTC. It yields the protein CASMKPGQRNYGYTF.

This clonotype was counted between two and nine times. The V and J genes are TRBV12-3 or TRBV12-4 and TRBJ2-1; no reliable D call. The CDR3 is 12 amino acids. V gave up 6 bases and J gave up 6 bases, with 9 bases separating them. CDR3: CASSLIINEQFF. CDR3 in DNA: TGTGCCAGCAGCCTAATAATCAATGAGCAGTTCTTC.

The chain has TRBV12-3 or TRBV12-4 and TRBJ2-3; possibly TRBD1 or TRBD2 for D (6 bases each). Trimming removed 7 bases at V and 11 bases at J, with 22 bases between. The CDR3 covers 14 residues. As DNA, the CDR3 is TGTGCCAGCAACCCCTCAAACGGGGGCATAGGGCAGTATTTT. Its protein is CASNPSNGGIGQYF.

The V gene is TRBV29-1, the J gene TRBJ1-1; D perhaps matches TRBD1 (5 bases). The ends were cut back, 4 bases at V and 6 bases at J, with 12 bases in the middle. CDR1 and CDR2 (germline): SQVTM, ANQGSEA. The CDR3 runs to 12 residues. Here the CDR3 DNA reads TGCAGCGTTGGGCAGGGTCGGTCTGAAGCTTTCTTT. Its translation is CSVGQGRSEAFF.

The rearrangement joins TRBV3-1 to TRBJ2-7, with 9 bases lining up with TRBD1. The CDR3 extends over 14 amino acids. Trimming took 3 bases from V and 5 from J; bases not matched to a gene: 5. Per the germline V gene, CDR1 is LGHDT and CDR2 is YNNKEL (reference sequence). As DNA, the CDR3 is TGTGCCAGCAGCCACGGACAGGGGACCCACGAGCAGTACTTC. Translation gives CASSHGQGTHEQYF.

The V call is TRBV9, the J call TRBJ2-1, with D perhaps TRBD1 or TRBD2 (5 bases each). Germline CDR1 SGDLS, CDR2 YYNGEE. With 0 bases removed from V and 8 bases from J, the gap between germline ends came to 9 bases. The CDR3 has 13 residues. The CDR3 DNA reads as TGTGCCAGCAGCGTAGAATTGGGGGATGAGCAGTTCTTC. Residues: CASSVELGDEQFF.

The chain uses TRBV21-1 and TRBJ2-3; TRBD1, the table's D call, lacks a check against the DNA. TRBV21-1 represents a pseudogene. This CDR3 is 14 amino acids long. For the CDR3, the DNA is TGTGCCAGCAACCTGGGGCGGAGTACAGATACGCAGTATTTT. Amino acid sequence: CASNLGRSTDTQYF.

This clonotype was seen repeatedly, ten times or more. V is TRBV12-3 or TRBV12-4 and J is TRBJ1-2; no clear D. Trimming took 3 bases from V and 1 from J, leaving 6 bases between them. This CDR3 spans 13 amino acids. CDR3 in DNA: TGTGCCAGCAGTTTTGGCAGTAACTATGGCTACACCTTC. Protein: CASSFGSNYGYTF.

The V gene is TRBV4-1, the J gene TRBJ1-6; D is possibly TRBD1 (6 bases). V was shortened by 5 bases and J by 7 bases, with 12 bases between the two germline ends. Germline CDR1 reads MGHRA; CDR2 reads YSYEKL. CDR3 size: 14 residues. The CDR3 loop reads CASSFQTGNSPLHF. In DNA, the CDR3 is TGCGCCAGCAGCTTCCAAACAGGGAATTCACCCCTCCACTTT.

The gene calls are TRBV27 and TRBJ2-5; D ambiguous. The germline V gene encodes CDR1 MNHEY and CDR2 SMNVEV (reference sequence). Between the trimmed V and J ends, which lost 2 bases and 4 bases, there was a span of 14 bases. The CDR3 is 15 amino acids. The DNA for the CDR3 is TGTGCCAGCAGTTTAGTGCACGGCTTAGCAGAGACCCAGTACTTC. Its protein is CASSLVHGLAETQYF.

The rearrangement joins TRBV12-3 or TRBV12-4 to TRBJ2-4, with D possibly TRBD2 on 5 matching bases. Near its end, the DNA agrees better with TRBJ2-7, so the J call may be wrong. The CDR3 loop spans 15 amino acids. In nucleotides, the CDR3 is TGTGCCAGCAGTTTAATGGGGAGAGGCTACGGCGAGCAGTACTTC. Protein sequence: CASSLMGRGYGEQYF.

This sequence joins TRBV5-1 and TRBJ1-2, with 9 bases matching TRBD1. CDR1 is SGHRS and CDR2 is YFSETQ in the germline V gene. With 4 bases clipped from V and 8 bases from J, the junction kept 9 bases outside the gene matches. The CDR3 loop spans 14 amino acids. The CDR3 spells CASSRTGEGRGYTF. DNA of the CDR3: TGCGCCAGCAGCCGGACAGGGGAGGGCCGGGGCTACACCTTC.

Turning to this clonotype: A read error may produce the germline difference seen at one junction end. The chain links TRBV4-3 to TRBJ1-1; maybe TRBD1 (6 bases). CDR3 size: 15 residues. Germline V CDR1 and CDR2: LGHNA, YSLEER. Written as DNA, the CDR3 is TGCGCCAGCGGCCAAGAGACAGGCATGAACACTGAAGCTTTCTTT. As protein: CASGQETGMNTEAFF.

This clonotype has just a few counts. The chain combines TRBV6-1 with TRBJ2-5; 9 bases agree with TRBD1. The V gene's germline CDR1 is MNHNS and CDR2 SASEGT. CDR3 size: 14 residues. Trimming at V came to 9 bases and at J to 5 bases, leaving 10 bases not matched to a gene. The CDR3 sequence: CASTQGAPIETQYF. The CDR3 region has the DNA TGTGCCAGTACACAGGGGGCACCCATTGAGACCCAGTACTTC.

The chain recombines TRBV20-1 with TRBJ2-1; the match to TRBD2 covers 13 bases. The germline CDR1 and CDR2 sequences are DFQATT and SNEGSKA (reference sequence). This CDR3 comprises 14 residues. Losses at the gene ends were 6 bases for V and 3 bases for J; bases not matched to a gene: 2. CDR3: CSAWTSGGYNEQFF. CDR3 DNA sequence: TGCAGTGCGTGGACTAGCGGGGGCTACAATGAGCAGTTCTTC.

The chain uses TRBV29-1 and TRBJ1-1, with 8 bases that match TRBD1. V lost 5 bases and J lost 1; bases outside the gene matches: 6. The CDR3 extends over 14 amino acids. CDR1 is SQVTM and CDR2 is ANQGSEA in the germline V gene. Written as DNA, the CDR3 is TGCAGCGTTTCCACCGGGACAGGGAACACTGAAGCTTTCTTT. Its protein product is CSVSTGTGNTEAFF.

A few counts support this clonotype. The chain links TRBV29-1 to TRBJ2-7, with a possible D match to TRBD2 (5 bases). CDR1 is SQVTM and CDR2 is ANQGSEA in the germline V gene. Trimming shortened V by 4 bases and J by 6 bases, and 19 bases separated the two germline ends. This CDR3 contains 14 residues. The DNA for the CDR3 is TGCAGCGTTGGCCACACGGGATCCTCTTTCGAGCAGTACTTC. Residues: CSVGHTGSSFEQYF.

The chain has TRBV25-1 and TRBJ2-1, with a possible D match to TRBD1 (5 bases). The V and J ends lost 5 bases and 4 bases respectively, with 12 bases between them. The length of the CDR3 is 14 residues. Germline CDR1 and CDR2: MGHDK and SYGVNS. CDR3 amino acids: CASSNRRVYNEQFF. The CDR3 DNA reads as TGTGCCAGCAGTAACAGGAGAGTGTACAATGAGCAGTTCTTC.

The genes are TRBV5-1 and TRBJ2-1; D unclear. Trimming removed 0 bases from V and 5 bases from J, with 12 bases in between. Per the germline V gene, CDR1 is SGHRS and CDR2 is YFSETQ. The CDR3 is 15 amino acids. This chain's CDR3 is CASSLDVPGDNEQFF. Here the CDR3 DNA reads TGCGCCAGCAGCTTGGATGTGCCTGGCGACAATGAGCAGTTCTTC. Full variable domain (missing parts from reference TRBV5-1 and TRBJ2-1): KAGVTQTPRYLIKTRGQQVTLSCSPISGHRSVSWYQQTPGQGLQFLFEYFSETQRNKGNFPGRFSGRQFSNSRSEMNVSTLELGDSALYLCASSLDVPGDNEQFFGPGTRLTVL.

This chain connects TRBV4-3 to TRBJ2-2; D gene ambiguous. There are 16 residues in the CDR3. Germline V gene data show CDR1 as LGHNA and CDR2 as YSLEER. V lost 5 bases and J lost 4, with 17 bases in between. The CDR3 region is CASSGNTPELTGELFF. For the CDR3, the DNA is TGCGCCAGCAGCGGTAACACTCCGGAGCTCACCGGGGAGCTGTTTTTT.

The genes are TRBV25-1 and TRBJ2-5; D is unclear. The CDR3 is 13 amino acids. The germline V gene encodes CDR1 MGHDK and CDR2 SYGVNS. With 5 bases removed from V and 5 bases from J, the gap between germline ends came to 12 bases. Written as DNA, the CDR3 is TGTGCCAGCAGTCTCCCCTTGGCGGAGACCCAGTACTTC. Residues: CASSLPLAETQYF.

The sample holds a few counts of this clonotype. This rearrangement joins TRBV29-1 to TRBJ2-3; TRBD2 might be the D (6 bases). With 3 bases removed from V and 5 bases from J, the gap between germline ends came to 12 bases. Germline V lookup: CDR1 SQVTM, CDR2 ANQGSEA. CDR3 length: 13 amino acids. The CDR3 region is CSVEGLQLDTQYF. The DNA for the CDR3 is TGCAGCGTTGAGGGACTCCAACTAGATACGCAGTATTTT.

V gene TRBV6-6 combines with J gene TRBJ1-2; tentatively, D is TRBD1 (6 bases). Germline V lookup: CDR1 MNHNY, CDR2 SVGAGI (reference sequence). With 1 base removed from V and 7 bases from J, the gap between germline ends came to 13 bases. The CDR3 runs to 14 residues. In nucleotides, the CDR3 is TGTGCCAGCAGTTACTTGGGGGCTGGTGGTGGCTACACCTTC. This encodes CASSYLGAGGGYTF.

This sequence joins TRBV4-3 and TRBJ2-7, with D possibly called TRBD1 or TRBD2 (5 bases each). Germline CDR1 is LGHNA and CDR2 is YSLEER. CDR3 length: 17 amino acids. Trimming cost V 1 base and J 1 base, with 17 bases left between them. The DNA for the CDR3 is TGCGCCAGCAGCCAAGGGGACGGGGCCTTAGGGTCCTACGAGCAGTACTTC. It encodes CASSQGDGALGSYEQYF.